This T cell receptor beta chain was sequenced in a study of chemoradiotherapy in HPV16-positive cancers. Study context: Candidate HPV-specific clones and shared TCR motifs came from two HPV16-positive patients. Study-wide results and limits: Better recurrence-free survival went with HPV-responsive T-cell expansion in HPV16-positive patients. The functional HPV-specific definition rests on just two HPV16-positive patients. Non-HPV-specific T cells did not expand in tumors during treatment, whereas candidate HPV-specific clones and E7-related motifs did.

Per germline, CDR1 SSHAT and CDR2 FNYEAQ (reference sequence). The CDR3 is 14 amino acids. Method: immunoSEQ multiplex PCR; TCRdb's copy keeps in-frame clones and lacks some. In the table there are some 11,000 clones, around two thirds of which are singletons. Comment on this clone: Its antigen is currently unknown. A junction boundary mismatches the germline segment, possibly from a read error.

This specimen was acquired from a patient who underwent chemoradiotherapy. The V call is TRBV7-7, the J call TRBJ2-1, with TRBD2 matching 8 bases. The TCR comes from a human donor with HPV-associated anogenital cancer. CDR3 DNA sequence: TGTGCTAGCAGCTCGACCGACCGGACTAGCGAGCAGTTCTTC. Protein product: CASSSTDRTSEQFF. The complete variable domain, with remaining parts taken from reference TRBV7-7 and TRBJ2-1, reads GAGVSQSPRYKVTKRGQDVTLRCDPISSHATLYWYQQALGQGPEFLTYFNYEAQPDKSGLPSDRFSAERPEGSISTLTIQRTEQRDSAMYRCASSSTDRTSEQFFGPGTRLTVL.